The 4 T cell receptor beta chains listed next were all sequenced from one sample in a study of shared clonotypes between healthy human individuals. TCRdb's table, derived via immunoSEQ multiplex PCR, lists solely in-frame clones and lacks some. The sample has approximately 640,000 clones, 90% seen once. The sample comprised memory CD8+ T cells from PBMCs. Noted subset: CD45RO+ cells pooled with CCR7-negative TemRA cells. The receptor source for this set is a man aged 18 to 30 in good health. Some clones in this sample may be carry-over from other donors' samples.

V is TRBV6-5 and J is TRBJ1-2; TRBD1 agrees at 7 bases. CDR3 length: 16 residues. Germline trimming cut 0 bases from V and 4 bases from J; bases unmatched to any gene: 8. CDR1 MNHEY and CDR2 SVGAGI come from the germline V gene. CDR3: CASSYSRGSASYGYTF. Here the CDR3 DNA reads TGTGCCAGCAGTTACTCCAGGGGGAGCGCATCCTATGGCTACACCTTC.

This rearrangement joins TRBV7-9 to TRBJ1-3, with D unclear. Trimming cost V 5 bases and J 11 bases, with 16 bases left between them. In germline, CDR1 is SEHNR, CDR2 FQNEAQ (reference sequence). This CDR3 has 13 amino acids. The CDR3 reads CASSPPFPDSIYF. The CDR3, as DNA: TGTGCCAGCAGCCCACCCTTTCCTGACTCCATATATTTT.

CDR3: CASSFGLAGGPSSYEQYF. The DNA for the CDR3 is TGTGCCAGCAGCTTCGGACTAGCGGGAGGCCCGAGCTCCTACGAGCAGTACTTC. This sequence joins TRBV7-2 and TRBJ2-7; 14 nucleotides align to TRBD2. The CDR3 is made up of 18 amino acids. J was trimmed by 0 bases and V by 3 bases; bases with no gene match: 7. Germline CDR1 and CDR2: SGHTA and FQGNSA.

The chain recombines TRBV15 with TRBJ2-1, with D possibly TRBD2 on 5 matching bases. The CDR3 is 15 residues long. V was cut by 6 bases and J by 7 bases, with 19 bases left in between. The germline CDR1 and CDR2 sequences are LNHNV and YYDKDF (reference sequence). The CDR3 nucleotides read TGTGCCACCAGTACTCTACGAAGCGGAGAAAATGAGCAGTTCTTC. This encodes CATSTLRSGENEQFF.